One TCR beta chain is described in this entry. Its antigen remains unknown. The data belong to a study of cytomegalovirus exposure and HLA in healthy donors. Notes on the study in general: As was reported, the classifier diagnosed cytomegalovirus status with high specificity and sensitivity. 164 TCR beta chains were listed as cytomegalovirus-associated. First-cohort TCR clusters were later found to tend to co-occur in the 120 or so validation repertoires. Despite most TCR sequences being rare, some public TCRs occurred in many donors.

CDR3 size: 14 residues. V dropped 5 bases and J dropped 5; count of bases not matched to a gene: 7. CDR1 and CDR2 from the germline V gene are MDHEN and SYDVKM. Profiled with immunoSEQ multiplex PCR; TCRdb holds only in-frame clones, not every one. The repertoire holds tens of thousands of clones, with roughly 93% as singletons. The V and J genes are TRBV28 and TRBJ2-5; 8 positions agree with TRBD1. This TCR derives from a woman aged 18-29 years in good health and CMV-seronegative. The specimen was PBMCs. CDR3 sequence: CASSPDRGGETQYF. The CDR3 DNA is TGTGCCAGCAGTCCTGACAGGGGCGGCGAGACCCAGTACTTC.